These 4 T cell receptor beta chains originate from one sample sequenced in a study of cytomegalovirus exposure and HLA in healthy donors. PCR was performed using 60 Vbeta and 13 Jbeta primers. Here immunoSEQ multiplex PCR was the method, and the copy in TCRdb shows in-frame clones only, minus some. This table has roughly 200,000 clones, 60% to 80% appearing once. The sample comprised PBMCs. These receptors were taken from a woman aged 25-40 years in good health and CMV-seropositive.

The chain combines TRBV7-6 with TRBJ1-1; 8 positions match TRBD1. Unmatched junction bases numbered 7, after V lost 1 base and J lost 0 bases. Germline V lookup: CDR1 SGHVS, CDR2 FNYEAQ. CDR3 size: 17 residues. CDR3 in amino acids: CASSLVRGQGMNTEAFF. For the CDR3, the DNA is TGTGCCAGCAGCTTAGTTCGTGGACAGGGTATGAACACTGAAGCTTTCTTT.

V usage is TRBV14 and J usage is TRBJ2-3, with D tentatively TRBD1 (6 bases). This CDR3 comprises 14 residues. Germline-derived CDR1 and CDR2 are SGHDN and FVKESK. V was clipped by 0 bases and J by 6 bases, with 10 bases between them. The CDR3 DNA sequence: TGTGCCAGCAGCCAAGATTGGCAGGGGGATACGCAGTATTTT. It translates to CASSQDWQGDTQYF.

The chain has TRBV28 and TRBJ2-7; 9 positions agree with TRBD1. V lost 8 bases and J lost 4; bases outside the gene matches: 6. Germline V gene data show CDR1 as MDHEN and CDR2 as SYDVKM. CDR3 size: 13 residues. CDR3 nucleotides: TGTGCCAGCCAGGGGACAGGGTGGTACGAGCAGTACTTC. Translated, it gives CASQGTGWYEQYF.

This clone appeared a single time. This chain joins TRBV29-1 and TRBJ2-4, with 7 bases that match TRBD1. CDR3 size: 16 residues. Germline loops: CDR1 SQVTM, CDR2 ANQGSEA. After removal of 1 base from V and 0 bases from J, the junction contained 6 bases not matched to a gene. The DNA of the CDR3 is TGCAGCGTTGAAGGGGGGACAGCAATAGCCAAAAACATTCAGTACTTC. Residues: CSVEGGTAIAKNIQYF.